This T cell receptor (beta chain) was retrieved from a study of STAT5B mutations in CD4+ large granular lymphocyte leukemia. For this clone: What it recognizes is unknown.

Study outcomes and limitations: 8/27 top patient clones versus 2/35 control clones were TRBV06-family. Patient CD4-sorted repertoires looked more clonal than healthy CD4+ repertoires, even without putative leukemic clones.

As handled by the study authors: Productive clonotypes were detectable down to 2.59 x 10-5 frequency. Sequenced by immunoSEQ multiplex PCR; TCRdb stores in-frame clones only, minus some. V and J calls plus clone size are reproduced from that table; the DNA served to infer D and trimming. Altogether some 23,000 clones are present, 79% being singletons, with the ten largest covering 0.4% to 0.45%. The CDR3 totals 14 residues. Germline lookup yields CDR1 LNHDA and CDR2 SQIVND (reference sequence). V lost 3 bases to trimming and J lost 4 bases, with 9 bases between them. This chain links TRBV19 with TRBJ1-4; no clear D. Sequenced input: CD4+ T cells from blood buffy coats. The TCR originated in a human donor in good health. CDR3 loop: CASSISRSNEKLFF. DNA for the CDR3: TGTGCCAGTAGTATTTCGAGGAGTAATGAAAAACTGTTTTTT. The whole variable domain, filled in from reference TRBV19 and TRBJ1-4, reads DGGITQSPKYLFRKEGQNVTLSCEQNLNHDAMYWYRQDPGQGLRLIYYSQIVNDFQKGDIAEGYSVSREKKESFPLTVTSAQKNPTAFYLCASSISRSNEKLFFGSGTQLSVL.